Given below is one TCR beta chain in context. Genomic DNA served as template for TCR beta VDJ and CDR3 profiling. TCRdb independently ran MiXCR on the reads; one entry per CDR3 protein. The data show under 200,000 distinct CDR3 sequences, 40% to 50% seen once. The sequenced patients had an expansion of CD8+CD57+ cells seen by flow cytometry. Germline V gene data show CDR1 as DFQATT and CDR2 as SNEGSKA (reference sequence). V was pared by 1 base and J by 2 bases, with 2 bases of the junction left unmatched. This CDR3 is 13 amino acids long. This sample is part of a study of CD8+CD57+ T cells in acquired aplastic anemia.

The sequence was obtained from a human donor with aplastic anemia. The chain joins TRBV20-1 to TRBJ2-7, with TRBD1 matching 7 bases. Sequencing used sorted CD4+, CD8+, or CD8+CD57+ T cells (not recorded which) from PBMCs. CDR3 region: CSARGQGPYEQYF. The CDR3 coding sequence is TGCAGTGCTAGAGGACAGGGACCCTACGAGCAGTACTTC.